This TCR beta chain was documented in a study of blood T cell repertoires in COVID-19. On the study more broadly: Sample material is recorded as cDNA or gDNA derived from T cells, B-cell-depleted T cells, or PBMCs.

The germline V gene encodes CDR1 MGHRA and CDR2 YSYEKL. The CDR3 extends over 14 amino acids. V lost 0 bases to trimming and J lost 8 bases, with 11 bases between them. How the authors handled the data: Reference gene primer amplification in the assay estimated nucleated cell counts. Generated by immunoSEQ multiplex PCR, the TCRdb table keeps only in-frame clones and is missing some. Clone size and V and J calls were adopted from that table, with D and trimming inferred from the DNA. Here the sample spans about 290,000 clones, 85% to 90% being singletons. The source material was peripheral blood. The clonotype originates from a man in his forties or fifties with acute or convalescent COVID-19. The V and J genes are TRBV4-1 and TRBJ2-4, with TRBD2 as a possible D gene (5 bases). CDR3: CASSQERAPDIQYF. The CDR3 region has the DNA TGCGCCAGCAGCCAAGAGAGGGCCCCAGACATTCAGTACTTC.